A single sample is the source of the 11 T cell receptor beta chains below, sequenced in a study of regulatory T cells in long-lasting Graves disease. Building the TCR beta libraries relied on iRepertoire HTBI primers, and CDR3 regions underwent Arm-PCR. TCRdb re-analysed the multiplex PCR reads in MiXCR, keeping a single row per CDR3 protein. The table lists about 540,000 distinct CDR3 sequences, approximately 13% of them singletons, with over 7.5% in the top ten. Time point given: newly diagnosed GD, antithyroid drugs for less than 3 months. Extracted RNA from PBMCs served as the source of the TCR library. These data were also filed under a second study, of T cells in Graves' hyperthyroidism and ophthalmopathy.

Sequencing was performed on peripheral blood mononuclear cells (PBMCs), taken at new diagnosis, from a patient treated with antithyroid drugs. Receptor source: a man in his thirties or forties with Graves disease.

This clonotype showed up many times. The V call is TRBV20-1, the J call TRBJ2-7, with 8 bases matching TRBD2. J lost 0 bases, V lost 7 bases, and 5 bases had no gene match. The CDR3 is 13 amino acids. Germline CDR1 is DFQATT and CDR2 is SNEGSKA (reference sequence). CDR3 protein: CSVRLASSYEQYF. The CDR3 DNA reads as TGCAGTGTAAGACTAGCGAGCTCCTACGAGCAGTACTTC.

This clonotype was observed at least ten times. The chain combines TRBV29-1 with TRBJ1-2; 8 nucleotides line up with TRBD1. V lost 4 bases, J lost 6 bases, and 10 bases stayed unmatched. From germline, CDR1 is SQVTM and CDR2 ANQGSEA. The CDR3 spans 14 residues. The CDR3 spells CSVGRAGGADGYTF. CDR3 nucleotide sequence: TGCAGCGTTGGAAGGGCAGGGGGCGCCGATGGCTACACCTTC.

As concerns this clonotype: A read error may explain this, as a much larger clone is one base away. The chain carries TRBV7-9 and TRBJ2-7; 8 bases map to TRBD1. This CDR3 has 19 residues. Germline V gives CDR1 SEHNR, CDR2 FQNEAQ (reference sequence). Trimming cost V 2 bases and J 2 bases; bases outside gene matches: 17. The CDR3 sequence: CASSLHSLTGGLPTYEQYF. The CDR3 nucleotides are TGTGCCAGCAGCTTACATAGTCTCACAGGGGGGCTACCCACCTACGAGCAGTACTTC. Drawing the rest from reference TRBV7-9 and TRBJ2-7, the complete variable domain is DTGVSQNPRHKITKRGQNVTFRCDPISEHNRLYWYRQTLGQGPEFLTYFQNEAQLEKSRLLSDRFSAERPKGSFSTLEIQRTEQGDSAMYLCASSLHSLTGGLPTYEQYFGPGTRLTVT.

On this clonotype: A much more abundant neighbour one base away suggests this may be a read error. The chain combines TRBV5-1 with TRBJ2-2, with a tentative D call TRBD2 (5 bases). The CDR3 has 14 residues. CDR1 is SGHRS, CDR2 YFSETQ, per germline. CDR3 loop: CVSSPTRSRGELFF. CDR3 nucleotide sequence: TGCGTCAGCAGCCCAACTAGAAGCCGCGGGGAGCTGTTTTTT.

This clonotype appeared many times. J is TRBJ1-2 and V is TRBV7-8; perhaps TRBD1 as D (5 bases). With 5 bases removed from V and 6 bases from J, the gap between germline ends came to 13 bases. This CDR3 region has 13 residues. Germline loops: CDR1 SGHVS, CDR2 FQNEAQ. CDR3 protein: CASSQTRGNGYTF. The CDR3 DNA reads TGTGCCAGCAGCCAGACCCGGGGGAATGGCTACACCTTC. Based on the CDR3 plus reference TRBV7-8 and TRBJ1-2, the full variable domain is GAGVSQSPRYKVAKRGQDVALRCDPISGHVSLFWYQQALGQGPEFLTYFQNEAQLDKSGLPSDRFFAERPEGSVSTLKIQRTQQEDSAVYLCASSQTRGNGYTFGSGTRLTVV.

This clonotype showed up just once. CDR3 protein: CASSSRGTRGVYEQFF. The CDR3 DNA sequence: TGCGCCAGCAGCTCCCGGGGGACCCGGGGAGTCTATGAGCAGTTCTTC. The rearrangement joins TRBV4-1 to TRBJ2-1; D may be TRBD2 (6 bases). V gave up 5 bases and J gave up 8 bases, with 22 bases separating them. The CDR3 has 16 amino acids. Germline V gives CDR1 MGHRA, CDR2 YSYEKL.

This clonotype was detected ten times or more. The chain couples TRBV15 to TRBJ1-5; the match to TRBD1 covers 7 bases. J gave up 2 bases and V 5 bases, and 6 bases lay outside the gene matches. The CDR3 is made up of 15 amino acids. Germline values: CDR1 LNHNV, CDR2 YYDKDF (reference sequence). CDR3 sequence reads: CATSPITGGNQPQHF. In DNA, the CDR3 is TGTGCCACCAGCCCTATTACAGGGGGCAATCAGCCCCAGCATTTT.

This clonotype has a handful of counts. This CDR3 is missing its conserved last phenylalanine or tryptophan, likely due to a read error. The rearrangement uses TRBV20-1 and TRBJ2-3; 14 nucleotides line up with TRBD2. The CDR3 covers 15 residues. V lost 6 bases, J lost 5 bases, and 7 bases stayed unmatched. From germline, CDR1 is DFQATT and CDR2 SNEGSKA (reference sequence). The CDR3 region has the DNA TGCAGTGCCTTGGGACTAGCGGGAGTTGGAGATACGCAGTATTCT. This encodes CSALGLAGVGDTQYS.

This clonotype came up many times. This chain links TRBV2 with TRBJ1-5, with 8 bases matching TRBD1. The germline gives CDR1 SNHLY, CDR2 FYNNEI. The CDR3 consists of 14 residues. V gave up 2 bases and J gave up 5 bases; unmatched junction bases: 2. The CDR3 is CASSESGGYQPQHF. CDR3 in DNA: TGTGCCAGCAGTGAATCAGGGGGCTATCAGCCCCAGCATTTT.

In this sample, this clonotype turned up many times. This rearrangement joins TRBV20-1 to TRBJ2-7, with D possibly called TRBD1 or TRBD2 (5 bases each). The CDR3 runs 12 residues. Germline V CDR1 and CDR2: DFQATT, SNEGSKA (reference sequence). V lost 3 bases, J lost 4 bases, and 10 bases lay in between. CDR3 protein: CSASRREYEQYF. CDR3 in DNA: TGCAGTGCTAGTCGCAGGGAGTACGAGCAGTACTTC.

The chain combines TRBV5-1 with TRBJ2-7; possibly TRBD1 or TRBD2 for D (5 bases each). This CDR3 spans 16 amino acids. Trimming took off 0 bases at V and 4 bases at J, with 17 bases between the two ends. Germline CDR1 is SGHRS and CDR2 is YFSETQ. CDR3 bases: TGCGCCAGCAGCTTGGAGGGGAGCCCCCTCCGTTACGAGCAGTACTTC. Translated, it gives CASSLEGSPLRYEQYF. The variable domain in full, with the rest retrieved from reference TRBV5-1 and TRBJ2-7, is KAGVTQTPRYLIKTRGQQVTLSCSPISGHRSVSWYQQTPGQGLQFLFEYFSETQRNKGNFPGRFSGRQFSNSRSEMNVSTLELGDSALYLCASSLEGSPLRYEQYFGPGTRLTVT.